Each of the 21 T cell receptor beta chains below was sequenced from the same sample in a study of T cells in Graves' hyperthyroidism and ophthalmopathy. The TCR beta CDR3 regions underwent amplification using RNA transcripts as the source. First-round RT-PCR targeting the TCR CDR3 was performed with the HTBI primer set. One entry per CDR3 protein results from TCRdb running MiXCR on the multiplex PCR reads. Of a few hundred thousand distinct CDR3 sequences listed, under 60% are singletons. The sequenced sample was peripheral blood or thyroid tissue (not recorded which). These receptor sequences come from a woman aged 18-30 years with Graves' hyperthyroidism.

The chain carries TRBV4-1 and TRBJ2-5; 7 bases align to TRBD2. The CDR3 covers 13 residues. CDR1 MGHRA and CDR2 YSYEKL come from the germline V gene. The V and J ends lost 5 bases and 5 bases, in that order; junction bases with no gene match: 5. The CDR3 region is CASSFRGGETQYF. The CDR3 DNA reads as TGCGCCAGCAGCTTTAGGGGAGGGGAGACCCAGTACTTC.

This clonotype was detected a few times. The rearrangement uses TRBV7-3 and TRBJ1-1; D is unresolved. The CDR3 has 14 amino acids. V lost 2 bases and J 1 base, leaving 8 bases between the germline ends. CDR1 is SGHTA, CDR2 FQGTGA, per germline. The CDR3 DNA is TGTGCCAGCAGCTTAGAGCCCCGGAACACTGAAGCTTTCTTT. Residues: CASSLEPRNTEAFF.

This clonotype was observed many times. V usage is TRBV29-1 and J usage is TRBJ1-5, with a possible D match to TRBD1 (5 bases). From germline, CDR1 is SQVTM and CDR2 ANQGSEA. The CDR3 length is 13 residues. This CDR3 reads CTRWGISNQPQHF. As DNA, the CDR3 is TGCACCCGTTGGGGGATTAGCAATCAGCCCCAGCATTTT.

This chain joins TRBV2 and TRBJ1-2; TRBD1 matches 8 bases. The ends lost 3 bases at V and 12 bases at J; junction bases unmatched: 9. Germline V gene data show CDR1 as SNHLY and CDR2 as FYNNEI. The length of the CDR3 is 13 residues. The CDR3 loop reads CASSEDRAAGNTF. Here the CDR3 DNA reads TGTGCCAGCAGTGAGGACAGGGCGGCTGGAAACACCTTC.

This sequence joins TRBV7-9 and TRBJ2-7; D is unclear. The germline V gene encodes CDR1 SEHNR and CDR2 FQNEAQ (reference sequence). V shed 6 bases and J shed 0 bases, with 15 bases lying between them. This CDR3 region has 15 residues. The CDR3, as DNA: TGTGCCAGCAGTTACTCGGCAGAGAGCTCCTACGAGCAGTACTTC. Translation gives CASSYSAESSYEQYF.

This clonotype was detected many times. DNA of the CDR3: TGCAGCGTCGAAAGGGACGAAACCTATGGCTACACCTTC. Protein: CSVERDETYGYTF. V gene TRBV29-1 combines with J gene TRBJ1-2, with TRBD1 as a possible D gene (5 bases). V lost 6 bases and J 4 bases, leaving 15 bases between the germline ends. This CDR3 has 13 residues. Germline loops: CDR1 SQVTM, CDR2 ANQGSEA.

Only one count was recorded for this clonotype. This chain uses TRBV6-5 with TRBJ1-2; 9 bases are a match to TRBD1. This CDR3 spans 15 amino acids. Germline V CDR1 and CDR2: MNHEY, SVGAGI. V was clipped by 8 bases and J by 4 bases; unmatched bases: 11. The CDR3 loop reads CASQKDRGQGYGYTF. Here the CDR3 DNA reads TGTGCCAGCCAAAAGGACAGGGGCCAAGGCTATGGCTACACCTTC.

The gene calls are TRBV7-3 and TRBJ2-3; 8 nucleotides match TRBD2. V was pared by 5 bases and J by 6 bases, with 7 bases of the junction left unmatched. This CDR3 is built from 14 residues. The V gene's germline CDR1 is SGHTA and CDR2 FQGTGA. This CDR3 is CASSPRTSWDTQYF. In nucleotides, the CDR3 is TGTGCCAGCAGCCCTAGGACTAGCTGGGATACGCAGTATTTT.

This clonotype occurred many times. This rearrangement joins TRBV7-2 to TRBJ2-7; D not certain. The CDR3 is 13 amino acids. CDR1 is SGHTA, CDR2 FQGNSA, per germline. Between the trimmed V and J ends, which lost 1 base and 2 bases, there was a span of 6 bases. The CDR3 DNA follows: TGTGCCAGCAGCTTAGGTCAGCCCTACGAGCAGTACTTC. Protein: CASSLGQPYEQYF.

This clonotype was recorded once. V usage is TRBV7-8 and J usage is TRBJ1-1, with 7 positions matching TRBD1. The CDR3 is 14 residues long. Germline loops: CDR1 SGHVS, CDR2 FQNEAQ. The J segment lost 10 bases and the V segment lost 2 bases, leaving 10 bases of the junction unmatched. The CDR3 DNA follows: TGTGCCAGCAGCTTATTCCAGGGGGGATTGGGAGCTTTCTTT. The encoded protein is CASSLFQGGLGAFF.

V and J are TRBV25-1 and TRBJ1-1; D may be TRBD1 (5 bases). The CDR3 loop spans 14 amino acids. Trimming shortened V by 3 bases and J by 3 bases, and 11 bases separated the two germline ends. Germline CDR1 reads MGHDK; CDR2 reads SYGVNS. The CDR3 DNA is TGTGCCAGCAGTGACAGGGTTTCGCACACTGAAGCTTTCTTT. This codes for CASSDRVSHTEAFF.

This clonotype has just a few counts. The chain has TRBV7-9 and TRBJ2-7, with 10 bases lining up with TRBD2. J gave up 3 bases and V 6 bases, and 2 bases lay outside the gene matches. CDR1 is SEHNR and CDR2 is FQNEAQ in the germline V gene (reference sequence). The CDR3 is 13 residues long. The CDR3 protein is CASRRTSGYEQYF. Written as DNA, the CDR3 is TGTGCCAGCAGGAGGACTAGCGGCTACGAGCAGTACTTC.

This clonotype was seen a handful of times. This chain joins TRBV12-3 or TRBV12-4 and TRBJ2-7; 7 bases fit TRBD2. The V gene end was trimmed by 2 bases and the J gene end by 6 bases; junction bases not matched to a gene: 7. There are 14 residues in the CDR3. The CDR3 sequence is CASSLSGGSSEQYF. The DNA for the CDR3 is TGTGCCAGCAGTTTATCGGGGGGATCAAGCGAGCAGTACTTC.

This clonotype was counted only a few times. J is TRBJ1-1 and V is TRBV9, with D perhaps TRBD1 (6 bases). This CDR3 has 17 amino acids. Germline V CDR1 and CDR2: SGDLS, YYNGEE. The ends were cut back, 2 bases at V and 3 bases at J, with 20 bases in the middle. The CDR3 is CASSVGTGTLKHTEAFF. For the CDR3, the DNA is TGTGCCAGCAGCGTCGGAACAGGGACCCTGAAACACACTGAAGCTTTCTTT.

The chain links TRBV15 to TRBJ2-6; D not certain. The CDR3 has 17 amino acids. Germline V gene sequence: CDR1 LNHNV, CDR2 YYDKDF (reference sequence). V was cut by 0 bases and J by 0 bases, with 9 bases left in between. The CDR3 nucleotides read TGTGCCACCAGCAGAGAGGGGTCGAGCTCTGGGGCCAACGTCCTGACTTTC. Translation: CATSREGSSSGANVLTF. Full variable domain (rest looked up from reference TRBV15 and TRBJ2-6): DAMVIQNPRYQVTQFGKPVTLSCSQTLNHNVMYWYQQKSSQAPKLLFHYYDKDFNNEADTPDNFQSRRPNTSFCFLDIRSPGLGDTAMYLCATSREGSSSGANVLTFGAGSRLTVL.

This rearrangement joins TRBV20-1 to TRBJ1-1; TRBD1 aligns across 7 bases. With V trimmed by 3 bases and J by 8 bases, 6 bases remained unmatched. Germline loops: CDR1 DFQATT, CDR2 SNEGSKA (reference sequence). The CDR3 totals 12 residues. The chain's CDR3 is CSARAGGGEAFF. CDR3 in DNA: TGCAGTGCTAGGGCAGGGGGGGGAGAAGCTTTCTTT.

The rearrangement links TRBV7-9 to TRBJ1-2, with D unclear. CDR3 size: 18 residues. V gave up 1 base and J gave up 0 bases, with 18 bases separating them. CDR1 is SEHNR and CDR2 is FQNEAQ in the germline V gene (reference sequence). CDR3 region: CASSLVFFRVPTNYGYTF. CDR3 coding DNA: TGTGCCAGCAGCTTAGTATTTTTTCGCGTTCCAACTAACTATGGCTACACCTTC.

The chain is built from TRBV24-1 and TRBJ2-7; D is perhaps TRBD1 (5 bases). V lost 4 bases and J lost 5, with 14 bases in between. Germline CDR1 reads KGHDR; CDR2 reads SFDVKD. This CDR3 contains 14 residues. CDR3 sequence (DNA): TGTGCCACCAGTGAGTCAGGGATTCTGGACGAGCAGTACTTC. It specifies CATSESGILDEQYF.

The V and J genes are TRBV14 and TRBJ2-2, with TRBD2 identical over 9 bases. From germline, CDR1 is SGHDN and CDR2 FVKESK. The CDR3 has 16 amino acids. J lost 6 bases, V lost 5 bases, and 10 bases had no gene match. CDR3 DNA: TGTGCCAGCAGCGTCGACCTTAGCGGGAGAGCCGGGGAGCTGTTTTTT. Its protein is CASSVDLSGRAGELFF.

The rearrangement joins TRBV7-3 to TRBJ1-1, with a tentative D call TRBD1 (5 bases). The V and J ends lost 6 bases and 6 bases respectively, with 20 bases between them. Germline CDR1 is SGHTA and CDR2 is FQGTGA. This CDR3 spans 15 amino acids. The CDR3 sequence: CASSVSDTQGAEAFF. For the CDR3, the DNA is TGTGCCAGCAGTGTTTCGGACACCCAGGGCGCTGAAGCTTTCTTT.

The chain has TRBV19 and TRBJ2-7, with TRBD1 matching 8 bases. Germline V gene data show CDR1 as LNHDA and CDR2 as SQIVND (reference sequence). Germline trimming cut 0 bases from V and 2 bases from J; bases unmatched to any gene: 6. The CDR3 runs 16 residues. CDR3 sequence: CASSIDSGTGTYEQYF. The CDR3 nucleotides read TGTGCCAGTAGTATAGATTCCGGGACAGGTACCTACGAGCAGTACTTC.